These T cell receptor beta chains were read from a single sample in a study of cytomegalovirus exposure and HLA in healthy donors. Method: immunoSEQ multiplex PCR; TCRdb's copy keeps in-frame clones and lacks some. The table lists more than 150,000 clones, about 81% of them singletons. The sequenced material came from PBMCs. These TCRs come from a woman in her 30s in good health and CMV-seronegative. Both conserved end residues are part of each CDR3. Fields, in order: CDR3 DNA, CDR3 protein, CDR3 length, J gene, clone size, V gene, D gene. A D gene is named only where the DNA matches it firmly. Not all rows give a size; the values are once, few, many and, for expanded clones, a class.

TGTGCCAGCAGCCAACCAGGCAGGGGTCACGAGCAGTACTTC,CASSQPGRGHEQYF,14,TRBJ2-7,-,TRBV4-2,-
TGCGCCAGCTCCTCCGCAGGGTACACAGATACGCAGTATTTT,CASSSAGYTDTQYF,14,TRBJ2-3,-,TRBV5-1,-
TGTGCCAGCAGCGATAGCGGGGCGATCACAGATACGCAGTATTTT,CASSDSGAITDTQYF,15,TRBJ2-3,-,TRBV5-6,TRBD2
TGTGCCAGCAGCTTAGGGACAGGGGCCGAGCAGTACTTC,CASSLGTGAEQYF,13,TRBJ2-7,-,TRBV7-6,TRBD1
TGTGCCAGCATTCCTAGCGGGGGGTTATACAATGAGCAGTTCTTC,CASIPSGGLYNEQFF,15,TRBJ2-1,-,TRBV27,TRBD2
TGTGCCAGCAGTGAAGCCCTGCGGCTGTTTTTT,CASSEALRLFF,11,TRBJ1-4,few,TRBV2,-
TGCGCCAGCAGCTTGGACAGGGGGGTATATGGCTACACCTTC,CASSLDRGVYGYTF,14,TRBJ1-2,-,TRBV5-1,TRBD1
TGCGCCAGCACCCAAGGACTAGCGGGAGGGCCTCTCTACGAGCAGTACTTC,CASTQGLAGGPLYEQYF,17,TRBJ2-7,-,TRBV5-1,TRBD2
TGCGCCAGCAGCCAAGGCCCCGGGACAGGGGGCTGGGGCGAGCAGTACTTC,CASSQGPGTGGWGEQYF,17,TRBJ2-7,-,TRBV4-3,TRBD1
TGTGCCAGCAGCTTCCGCTACGGGGAGCTGTTTTTT,CASSFRYGELFF,12,TRBJ2-2,few,TRBV11-2,-
TGTGCCAGCAGCCGATATAGCTCCTACGAGCAGTACTTC,CASSRYSSYEQYF,13,TRBJ2-7,-,TRBV14,-
TGTGCCAGCAGTCGTAGCGGAAGCTCCTACAATGAGCAGTTCTTC,CASSRSGSSYNEQFF,15,TRBJ2-1,-,TRBV28,-
TGTGCCAGCAGTTTAGGTGGGGGGGCTTCTGAAGCTTTCTTT,CASSLGGGASEAFF,14,TRBJ1-1,-,TRBV28,-
TGTGCCAGCAGCCCAGGGGGGTTGAGCAATCAGCCCCAGCATTTT,CASSPGGLSNQPQHF,15,TRBJ1-5,-,TRBV11-2,TRBD1
TGTGCCAGCAGCTTTTCACAAGGGGGCGCGACTGAAGCTTTCTTT,CASSFSQGGATEAFF,15,TRBJ1-1,-,TRBV7-9,TRBD1
TGTGCCAGCAGCCAGGGACAGGGCCTCACCGGGGAGCTGTTTTTT,CASSQGQGLTGELFF,15,TRBJ2-2,-,TRBV6-4,TRBD1
TGTGCCAGCAGCTTAGAATGGACAGAAGAGCAGTTCTTC,CASSLEWTEEQFF,13,TRBJ2-1,-,TRBV7-8,-
TGTGCCAGCAGCTCCGGACAGGGGGCTGGCAATCAGCCCCAGCATTTT,CASSSGQGAGNQPQHF,16,TRBJ1-5,-,TRBV7-2,TRBD1
TGTGCCAGCAGCTTAGATTACAGGGGGATGATGGACAGTCAGTACTTC,CASSLDYRGMMDSQYF,16,TRBJ2-4,-,TRBV7-9,TRBD1
TGTGCCAGCAGCTCCCAACCGGGACAGGGACCCTACGAGCAGTACTTC,CASSSQPGQGPYEQYF,16,TRBJ2-7,-,TRBV11-3,TRBD1
TGTGCCATCAGTGAGTCGAGCGACAGGGGTGGCTACACCTTC,CAISESSDRGGYTF,14,TRBJ1-2,-,TRBV10-3,TRBD1
TGTGCCAGCAGTGGGACTAGCGGGAGGAGGTACAATGAGCAGTTCTTC,CASSGTSGRRYNEQFF,16,TRBJ2-1,-,TRBV28,TRBD2
TGTGCCAGCAGCTTAGGAGGGACAGGGGGGACTGAAGCTTTCTTT,CASSLGGTGGTEAFF,15,TRBJ1-1,few,TRBV7-6,TRBD1
TGTGCCAGCAGCTTAGCTTCCGGAGTTAACTATGGCTACACCTTC,CASSLASGVNYGYTF,15,TRBJ1-2,-,TRBV7-2,-
TGTGCCAGCAGCTTGTTGGGGGCCCACTCCTCTGGAAACACCATATATTTT,CASSLLGAHSSGNTIYF,17,TRBJ1-3,-,TRBV5-6,-
TGTGCCAGCAGCTTATGGCTAGCGGGGACTGCGTACTTC,CASSLWLAGTAYF,13,TRBJ2-7,-,TRBV5-6,TRBD2
TGTGCCAGCAGCTTAGACCCCCCTCGTACCCCTGAGGATGAGCAGTTCTTC,CASSLDPPRTPEDEQFF,17,TRBJ2-1,-,TRBV11-2,-
TGTGCCAGCAGCTTAGTGGGCAGCACAGATACGCAGTATTTT,CASSLVGSTDTQYF,14,TRBJ2-3,-,TRBV11-3,-
TGTGCCAGCAGCTTAGACGGGACAGGGGCTTACGAGCAGTACTTC,CASSLDGTGAYEQYF,15,TRBJ2-7,few,TRBV7-2,TRBD1
TGTGCCAGCAGCCCGGGGACTACCGGGCAGTTCTTC,CASSPGTTGQFF,12,TRBJ2-1,few,TRBV7-9,TRBD2
TGTGCCAGCAGTTTTCAGGGACAGGGCTCTGGCTACACCTTC,CASSFQGQGSGYTF,14,TRBJ1-2,-,TRBV28,TRBD1
TGTGCCAGCAGTCGGGGGGGCACTAGCACAGATACGCAGTATTTT,CASSRGGTSTDTQYF,15,TRBJ2-3,-,TRBV6-5,TRBD2
TGTGCCAGCAGTATGACAGGGCCTAGGAGCTACACCTTC,CASSMTGPRSYTF,13,TRBJ1-2,once,TRBV28,TRBD1
TGTGCTAGCAGCTCGACAGCCACAGGGACCGGGGAGCTGTTTTTT,CASSSTATGTGELFF,15,TRBJ2-2,-,TRBV7-7,-
TGCGCCAGCGGGCGGGAGTCCGAGCAGTACTTC,CASGRESEQYF,11,TRBJ2-7,-,TRBV5-1,TRBD2
TGTGCCAGCAGTGAAGTGGGACAGGGAAAACCAGAGGGGGAAAAACTGTTTTTT,CASSEVGQGKPEGEKLFF,18,TRBJ1-4,-,TRBV6-1,TRBD1
TGCGCCAGCAGCCAAGCAACAGGGGGCGCGAGGTTCTTC,CASSQATGGARFF,13,TRBJ2-1,-,TRBV4-3,TRBD1
TGTGCCAGCAGCTTGGGACTTCAAAGCTCCTACGAGCAGTACTTC,CASSLGLQSSYEQYF,15,TRBJ2-7,-,TRBV5-4,-
TGTGCCAGTACGGGGTTCTATGGCTACACCTTC,CASTGFYGYTF,11,TRBJ1-2,few,TRBV19,-
TGTGCCAGCAGCCCCCCTGACAATGAGCAGTTCTTC,CASSPPDNEQFF,12,TRBJ2-1,-,TRBV11-2,-
TGTGCCAGCAGTCCAGGGAACACCGGGGAGCTGTTTTTT,CASSPGNTGELFF,13,TRBJ2-2,-,TRBV27,-
TGTGCCAGCAGTTTAGAGTTCGGCAGGGGTAATGAAAAACTGTTTTTT,CASSLEFGRGNEKLFF,16,TRBJ1-4,-,TRBV27,-
TGTGCCAGCAGCCTCGTGGGGGGGGACTATGGCTACACCTTC,CASSLVGGDYGYTF,14,TRBJ1-2,-,TRBV5-6,-
TGCGCCAGCAGCCAAGAGGGGGGATCCCTCTATCAGCCCCAGCATTTT,CASSQEGGSLYQPQHF,16,TRBJ1-5,-,TRBV4-1,-
TGCAGCGTTGCATATGGGGGAGGGATGGAGACCCAGTACTTC,CSVAYGGGMETQYF,14,TRBJ2-5,-,TRBV29-1,TRBD2
TGTGCCAGCAGCTTGGGGACAGGGGTATCCTACGAGCAGTACTTC,CASSLGTGVSYEQYF,15,TRBJ2-7,once,TRBV5-5,TRBD1
TGCGCCAGCAGCTGGGGACAGGGGGCAAGGGAGACCCAGTACTTC,CASSWGQGARETQYF,15,TRBJ2-5,-,TRBV5-1,TRBD1
TGCGCCAGCAGCCAAGGTCCCCCGAGACACCAAATGAACACTGAAGCTTTCTTT,CASSQGPPRHQMNTEAFF,18,TRBJ1-1,-,TRBV4-1,-
TGTGCCAGCAGTGGCGGGACAGGGGGCCGCGAGCAGTACTTC,CASSGGTGGREQYF,14,TRBJ2-7,-,TRBV27,TRBD1
TGTGCCATCAGCGAAGGGAGAGCGGGAGTGGGCAATGAGCAGTTCTTC,CAISEGRAGVGNEQFF,16,TRBJ2-1,-,TRBV10-3,TRBD2
TGTGCCAGCTCACCACGAGGCGGGCAAGAGACCCAGTACTTC,CASSPRGGQETQYF,14,TRBJ2-5,-,TRBV18,-
TGTGCCAGCAGCGTACTACAGGGCACCTACAATGAGCAGTTCTTC,CASSVLQGTYNEQFF,15,TRBJ2-1,-,TRBV9,-
TGTGCCAGCAGCCAGATGAGGGGGGGAGGGAGGGCTAACTATGGCTACACCTTC,CASSQMRGGGRANYGYTF,18,TRBJ1-2,-,TRBV4-2,-
TGTGCCAGCAGCGTCCACTACTCTGGAAACACCATATATTTT,CASSVHYSGNTIYF,14,TRBJ1-3,-,TRBV9,-
TGCGCCAGCAGCCAGACAGGGGGCGCGGACACCGGGGAGCTGTTTTTT,CASSQTGGADTGELFF,16,TRBJ2-2,-,TRBV5-1,TRBD1
TGTGCCAGCAGCCTGGACAGGGTTAACACCATATATTTT,CASSLDRVNTIYF,13,TRBJ1-3,-,TRBV7-2,TRBD1
TGTGCCAGCAGTCACCTTGACAGGGACTATGGCTACACCTTC,CASSHLDRDYGYTF,14,TRBJ1-2,-,TRBV6-5,TRBD1